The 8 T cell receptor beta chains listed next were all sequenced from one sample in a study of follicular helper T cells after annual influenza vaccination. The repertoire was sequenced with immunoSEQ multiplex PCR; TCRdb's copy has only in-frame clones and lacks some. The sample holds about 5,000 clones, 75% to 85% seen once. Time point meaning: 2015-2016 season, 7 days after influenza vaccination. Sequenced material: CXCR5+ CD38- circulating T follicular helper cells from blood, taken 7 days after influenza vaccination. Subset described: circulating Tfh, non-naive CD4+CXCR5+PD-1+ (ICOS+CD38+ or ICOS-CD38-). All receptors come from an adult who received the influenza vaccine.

CDR3 nucleotide sequence: TGTGCCAGCAGCTCTACAGGGGGCAGGACAGATACGCAGTATTTT. Protein: CASSSTGGRTDTQYF. The chain recombines TRBV7-9 with TRBJ2-3, with TRBD1 matching 9 bases. The CDR3 spans 15 residues. V lost 4 bases and J lost 3; bases outside the gene matches: 5. The germline CDR1 and CDR2 sequences are SEHNR and FQNEAQ (reference sequence). The full variable domain, its missing parts supplied by reference TRBV7-9 and TRBJ2-3, is DTGVSQNPRHKITKRGQNVTFRCDPISEHNRLYWYRQTLGQGPEFLTYFQNEAQLEKSRLLSDRFSAERPKGSFSTLEIQRTEQGDSAMYLCASSSTGGRTDTQYFGPGTRLTVL.

The CDR3: CSAEGGETQYF. In nucleotides, the CDR3 is TGCAGTGCCGAAGGCGGGGAGACCCAGTACTTC. This chain connects TRBV20-1 to TRBJ2-5, with a weak D call TRBD2 (5 bases). Germline V gives CDR1 DFQATT, CDR2 SNEGSKA (reference sequence). This CDR3 is built from 11 residues. Trimming cost V 6 bases and J 5 bases, with 10 bases left between them.

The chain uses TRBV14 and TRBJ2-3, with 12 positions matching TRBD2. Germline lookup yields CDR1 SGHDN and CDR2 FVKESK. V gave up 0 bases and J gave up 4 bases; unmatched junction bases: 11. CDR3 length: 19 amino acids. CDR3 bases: TGTGCCAGCAGCCAAGAAACTGGACTAGCGGGACTTCGGGCAGATACGCAGTATTTT. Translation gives CASSQETGLAGLRADTQYF.

The CDR3 nucleotides are TGCGCCAGCAGCTTTCTCGCGGATTTGAACGGGGAGCTGTTTTTT. Protein sequence: CASSFLADLNGELFF. The rearrangement links TRBV5-1 to TRBJ2-2; D not resolved. Trimming shortened V by 2 bases and J by 7 bases, and 15 bases separated the two germline ends. CDR3 size: 15 residues. The germline gives CDR1 SGHRS, CDR2 YFSETQ.

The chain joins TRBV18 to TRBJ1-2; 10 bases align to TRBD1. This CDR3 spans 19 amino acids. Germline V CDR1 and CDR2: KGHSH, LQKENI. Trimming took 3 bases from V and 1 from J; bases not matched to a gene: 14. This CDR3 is CASSPGGQGSGDLNYGYTF. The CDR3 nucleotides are TGTGCCAGCTCACCTGGGGGACAGGGGAGCGGCGATCTTAACTATGGCTACACCTTC.

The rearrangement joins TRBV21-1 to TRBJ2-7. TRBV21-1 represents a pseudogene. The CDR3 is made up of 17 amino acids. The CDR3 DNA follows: TGTGCCAGCAGCAAAGGCGGGAACAGGGCAAACTCCTACGAGCAGTACTTC. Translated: CASSKGGNRANSYEQYF.

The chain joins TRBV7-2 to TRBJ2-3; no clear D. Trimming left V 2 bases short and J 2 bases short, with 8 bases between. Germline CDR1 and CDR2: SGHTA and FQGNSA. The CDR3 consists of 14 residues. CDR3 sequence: CASSLNSFTDTQYF. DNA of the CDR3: TGTGCCAGCAGCTTAAACTCGTTCACAGATACGCAGTATTTT.

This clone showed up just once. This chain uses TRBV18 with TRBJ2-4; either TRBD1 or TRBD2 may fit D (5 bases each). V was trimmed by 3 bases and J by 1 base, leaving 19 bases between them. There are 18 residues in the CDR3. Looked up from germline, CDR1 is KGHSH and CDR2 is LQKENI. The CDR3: CASSPQGPSPTAKNIQYF. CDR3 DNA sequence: TGTGCCAGCTCACCCCAGGGACCCTCCCCGACGGCCAAAAACATTCAGTACTTC. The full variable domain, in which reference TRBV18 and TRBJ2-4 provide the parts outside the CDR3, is NAGVMQNPRHLVRRRGQEARLRCSPMKGHSHVYWYRQLPEEGLKFMVYLQKENIIDESGMPKERFSAEFPKEGPSILRIQQVVRGDSAAYFCASSPQGPSPTAKNIQYFGAGTRLSVL.